This T cell receptor (beta chain) was profiled in a study of blood T cell repertoires in COVID-19. Study summary: The study drew acute and convalescent COVID-19 samples from the United States, Italy and Spain. In each case, the material was cDNA or gDNA derived from T cells, B-cell-depleted T cells, or PBMCs.

Original analysis: For nucleated cells, counts were estimated from reference gene primer amplification. TCRdb keeps only in-frame clones here, not all; method: immunoSEQ multiplex PCR. V and J calls and clone size are copied from that table; D and trimming were computed from the DNA. The sample holds about 82,000 clones, roughly 79% seen once. CDR1 and CDR2 (germline): DFQATT, SNEGSKA (reference sequence). The CDR3 loop spans 11 amino acids. Trimming left V 3 bases short and J 5 bases short, with 7 bases between. The sample was peripheral blood. The chain has TRBV20-1 and TRBJ1-1; D is unresolved. The sequence came from a man older than 75 with acute or convalescent COVID-19. CDR3 DNA sequence: TGCAGTGCTAGTTCGGAGACTGAAGCTTTCTTT. It yields the protein CSASSETEAFF.